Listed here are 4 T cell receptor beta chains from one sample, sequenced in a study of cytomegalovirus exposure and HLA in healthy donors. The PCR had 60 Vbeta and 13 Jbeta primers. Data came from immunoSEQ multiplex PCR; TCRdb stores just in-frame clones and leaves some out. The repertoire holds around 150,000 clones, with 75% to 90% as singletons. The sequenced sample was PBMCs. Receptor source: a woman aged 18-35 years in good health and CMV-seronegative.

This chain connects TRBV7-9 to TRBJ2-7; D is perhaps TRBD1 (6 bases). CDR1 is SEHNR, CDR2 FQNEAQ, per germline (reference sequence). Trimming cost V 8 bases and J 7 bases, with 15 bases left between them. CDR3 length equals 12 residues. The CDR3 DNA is TGTGCCAGCTCCCTTGGGGGACATGAGCAGTACTTC. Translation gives CASSLGGHEQYF. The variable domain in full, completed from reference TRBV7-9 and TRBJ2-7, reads DTGVSQNPRHKITKRGQNVTFRCDPISEHNRLYWYRQTLGQGPEFLTYFQNEAQLEKSRLLSDRFSAERPKGSFSTLEIQRTEQGDSAMYLCASSLGGHEQYFGPGTRLTVT.

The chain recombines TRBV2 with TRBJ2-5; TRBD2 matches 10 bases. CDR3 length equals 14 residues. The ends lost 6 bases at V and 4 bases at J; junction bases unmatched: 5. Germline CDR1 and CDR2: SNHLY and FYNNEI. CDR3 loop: CASRPSGRVETQYF. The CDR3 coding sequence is TGTGCCAGCAGACCCAGCGGGAGGGTAGAGACCCAGTACTTC.

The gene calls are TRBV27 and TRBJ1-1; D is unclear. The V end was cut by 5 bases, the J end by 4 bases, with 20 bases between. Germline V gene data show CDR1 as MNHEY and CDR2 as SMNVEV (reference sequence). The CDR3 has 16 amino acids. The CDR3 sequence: CASSPGLFNVGTEAFF. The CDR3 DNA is TGTGCCAGCAGTCCCGGACTTTTTAACGTGGGCACTGAAGCTTTCTTT.

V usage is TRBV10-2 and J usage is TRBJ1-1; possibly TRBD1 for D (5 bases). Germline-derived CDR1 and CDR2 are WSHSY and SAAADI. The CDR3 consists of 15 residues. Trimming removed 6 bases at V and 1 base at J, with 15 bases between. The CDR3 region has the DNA TGCGCCAGCAGAAAGGTCAGGGCTCCGAACACTGAAGCTTTCTTT. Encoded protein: CASRKVRAPNTEAFF.